Shown below are 26 T cell receptor beta chains from a single sample sequenced in a study of patients and donors after allogeneic stem cell transplantation (dated by TCRdb to the early 2020s). Libraries were prepared through RT-PCR. The reads were generated on a NextSeq 550. Using fastp at Q25 and MiXCR, TCRdb reprocessed the public reads and kept productive beta chains. CDR3 protein duplicates are merged, each entry listing the most common genes and DNA. The sample data list 920,000 or so distinct CDR3 sequences, and about a sixth of these were observed just once. Approximately 5.9% of the sample goes to the ten largest clones. The sample was blood, either unsorted or a sorted T cell fraction (not recorded which). These receptors originate from a human donor who was either an allogeneic HSCT recipient or a stem cell or donor lymphocyte infusion donor (not recorded which). It is not recorded whose cells these are; they may come from a transplant donor.

This clonotype was observed a handful of times. This chain connects TRBV7-2 to TRBJ2-7; 12 nucleotides line up with TRBD2. Germline values: CDR1 SGHTA, CDR2 FQGNSA. CDR3 length: 16 residues. V trimming: 6 bases; J trimming: 3 bases; junction bases outside the gene matches: 9. DNA for the CDR3: TGTGCCAGCAGGAGGAACGGACTAGCGGGGAGCTACGAGCAGTACTTC. It codes for CASRRNGLAGSYEQYF.

This chain links TRBV12-5 with TRBJ2-3; 10 bases fit TRBD1. Germline values: CDR1 LGHNT, CDR2 FRNRAP. V lost 0 bases, J lost 2 bases, and 8 bases stayed unmatched. There are 18 residues in the CDR3. This CDR3 is CASGLVRSDRGDTDTQYF. Here the CDR3 DNA reads TGTGCTAGTGGTTTGGTACGGTCGGACAGGGGGGACACAGATACGCAGTATTTT.

The V and J genes are TRBV29-1 and TRBJ1-1, with D unresolved. This CDR3 is 15 amino acids long. In germline, CDR1 is SQVTM, CDR2 ANQGSEA. Between the trimmed V and J ends, which lost 6 bases and 1 base, there was a span of 18 bases. The CDR3 nucleotides read TGCAGCGTAACATCGGGGAGAGGGCCGAACACTGAAGCTTTCTTT. Amino acid sequence: CSVTSGRGPNTEAFF. The variable domain in full, completed from reference TRBV29-1 and TRBJ1-1, reads SAVISQKPSRDICQRGTSLTIQCQVDSQVTMMFWYRQQPGQSLTLIATANQGSEATYESGFVIDKFPISRPNLTFSTLTVSNMSPEDSSIYLCSVTSGRGPNTEAFFGQGTRLTVV.

This clonotype has just a few counts. This chain uses TRBV30 with TRBJ2-5; D is undetermined. The CDR3 sequence is 16 residues long. With 1 base removed from V and 0 bases from J, the gap between germline ends came to 15 bases. Per the germline V gene, CDR1 is GTSNPN and CDR2 is SVGIG (reference sequence). CDR3 in amino acids: CAWSGGHVLYQETQYF. The CDR3 nucleotides read TGTGCCTGGAGTGGTGGGCACGTATTGTACCAAGAGACCCAGTACTTC.

V gene TRBV5-1 combines with J gene TRBJ2-7; TRBD1 aligns across 7 bases. V dropped 0 bases and J dropped 7; count of bases not matched to a gene: 13. Germline values: CDR1 SGHRS, CDR2 YFSETQ. The CDR3 is made up of 16 amino acids. In DNA, the CDR3 is TGCGCCAGCAGCTTGGATGATCGCAGGGGGTTCAGAGAGCAGTACTTC. It codes for CASSLDDRRGFREQYF.

J is TRBJ1-4 and V is TRBV2; D remains ambiguous. Germline V gives CDR1 SNHLY, CDR2 FYNNEI. The V end was cut by 4 bases, the J end by 0 bases, with 12 bases between. CDR3 size: 16 residues. CDR3 bases: TGTGCCAGCAGTGCCCACACGGGTGCAACTAATGAAAAACTGTTTTTT. It yields the protein CASSAHTGATNEKLFF.

The chain couples TRBV30 to TRBJ2-7, with 11 bases fitting TRBD2. Germline-derived CDR1 and CDR2 are GTSNPN and SVGIG (reference sequence). V shed 7 bases and J 0 bases; nucleotides not matched to a gene: 11. This CDR3 region has 16 residues. The CDR3 sequence is CAFSGTSGPTSYEQYF. The CDR3 DNA reads TGTGCCTTCTCCGGGACTAGCGGACCCACCTCCTACGAGCAGTACTTC. The entire variable domain, with the rest obtained from reference TRBV30 and TRBJ2-7, is as follows: SQTIHQWPATLVQPVGSPLSLECTVEGTSNPNLYWYRQAAGRGLQLLFYSVGIGQISSEVPQNLSASRPQDRQFILSSKKLLLSDSGFYLCAFSGTSGPTSYEQYFGPGTRLTVT.

This chain uses TRBV30 with TRBJ2-7, with D possibly TRBD1 on 6 matching bases. Germline V gives CDR1 GTSNPN, CDR2 SVGIG (reference sequence). V shed 0 bases and J shed 4 bases, with 13 bases lying between them. This CDR3 spans 14 amino acids. The CDR3 sequence is CAWSVGTPKYEQYF. The CDR3 region has the DNA TGTGCCTGGAGTGTTGGGACACCCAAATACGAGCAGTACTTC.

In its sample, this clonotype was seen a few times. The rearrangement uses TRBV4-1 and TRBJ1-4, with TRBD1 matching 8 bases. The J segment lost 8 bases and the V segment lost 0 bases, leaving 14 bases of the junction unmatched. This CDR3 comprises 18 residues. CDR1 MGHRA and CDR2 YSYEKL come from the germline V gene. CDR3 in DNA: TGCGCCAGCAGCCAAGATCTCTCAGGACAGGGTTCGGGAGAAAAACTGTTTTTT. This sequence encodes CASSQDLSGQGSGEKLFF.

Only a few counts were recorded for this clonotype. The chain employs TRBV11-2 and TRBJ2-5, with TRBD2 as a possible D gene (5 bases). This CDR3 contains 14 residues. Germline lookup yields CDR1 SGHAT and CDR2 FQNNGV. V lost 5 bases, J lost 4 bases, and 14 bases lay in between. The DNA for the CDR3 is TGTGCCAGCAGCCCCCCAGCCCGGGGAGAGACCCAGTACTTC. Translation gives CASSPPARGETQYF. Full variable domain (remainder filled in from reference TRBV11-2 and TRBJ2-5): EAGVAQSPRYKIIEKRQSVAFWCNPISGHATLYWYQQILGQGPKLLIQFQNNGVVDDSQLPKDRFSAERLKGVDSTLKIQPAKLEDSAVYLCASSPPARGETQYFGPGTRLLVL.

This clonotype showed up many times. The chain uses TRBV9 and TRBJ2-3; 7 nucleotides match TRBD2. After removal of 1 base from V and 3 bases from J, the junction contained 2 bases not matched to a gene. The CDR3 is made up of 14 amino acids. Germline lookup yields CDR1 SGDLS and CDR2 YYNGEE. This CDR3 is CASSVISGTDTQYF. For the CDR3, the DNA is TGTGCCAGCAGCGTAATTAGCGGGACAGATACGCAGTATTTT.

This clonotype was observed at least ten times. The chain employs TRBV9 and TRBJ2-2; 9 nucleotides line up with TRBD2. There are 16 residues in the CDR3. V shed 4 bases, J shed 1 base, and the junction held 5 bases outside the gene matches. Germline loops: CDR1 SGDLS, CDR2 YYNGEE. CDR3 bases: TGTGCCAGCAGCCTTAATAGCGGGAGGAACACCGGGGAGCTGTTTTTT. It specifies CASSLNSGRNTGELFF.

Written as DNA, the CDR3 is TGTGCCAGCAGTCGGGCCGCTGGAACCGGGGAGCTGTTTTTT. Its protein is CASSRAAGTGELFF. The chain uses TRBV12-3 or TRBV12-4 and TRBJ2-2; D not resolved. This CDR3 is built from 14 residues. Trimming cost V 5 bases and J 5 bases, with 12 bases left between them.

The chain links TRBV5-4 to TRBJ1-4, with no clear D. CDR1 SGHNT and CDR2 YYREEE come from the germline V gene (reference sequence). The CDR3 extends over 14 amino acids. The V end was cut by 0 bases, the J end by 7 bases, with 10 bases between. This chain's CDR3 is CASSLVGGGEKLFF. The CDR3 coding sequence is TGTGCCAGCAGCTTGGTGGGAGGCGGTGAAAAACTGTTTTTT.

This clonotype was seen more than once but under ten times. The chain combines TRBV5-1 with TRBJ2-7; D remains unclear. CDR3 size: 15 residues. Per the germline V gene, CDR1 is SGHRS and CDR2 is YFSETQ. Trimming stripped 4 bases from V and 0 bases from J, with 14 bases between. CDR3 nucleotide sequence: TGCGCCAGCAGCGAACCGGGTCTCAACTCCTACGAGCAGTACTTC. Encoded protein: CASSEPGLNSYEQYF.

This clonotype showed up just a few times. This chain connects TRBV29-1 to TRBJ1-1, with D possibly being TRBD1 (6 bases). CDR3 length equals 14 residues. The germline CDR1 and CDR2 sequences are SQVTM and ANQGSEA. The V end was cut by 2 bases, the J end by 7 bases, with 17 bases between. The CDR3, as DNA: TGCAGCGTTGAACGGGGAGGGGGTTCGCGTGAAGCTTTCTTT. It encodes CSVERGGGSREAFF.

This clonotype showed up just a few times. The J gene is TRBJ1-1, the V gene TRBV27; 7 bases are a match to TRBD1. The CDR3 runs 16 residues. Germline V gene lookup returns CDR1 MNHEY and CDR2 SMNVEV (reference sequence). V lost 3 bases and J lost 7; bases outside the gene matches: 14. The CDR3 DNA reads as TGTGCCAGCAGTTTCTCTGCGGACAGGATGGATAGTGAAGCTTTCTTT. Encoded protein: CASSFSADRMDSEAFF.

This clonotype was found a few times. The chain joins TRBV5-1 to TRBJ2-1; 15 nucleotides align to TRBD2. This CDR3 is built from 18 residues. Per the germline V gene, CDR1 is SGHRS and CDR2 is YFSETQ. Trimming at V came to 3 bases and at J to 3 bases, leaving 7 bases not matched to a gene. The CDR3 loop reads CASSSRTSGGAIYNEQFF. The CDR3 DNA follows: TGCGCCAGCAGCTCTCGGACTAGCGGGGGGGCCATCTACAATGAGCAGTTCTTC.

This clonotype was seen a handful of times. This rearrangement joins TRBV10-3 to TRBJ1-4; D unclear. The length of the CDR3 is 12 residues. V was cut by 6 bases and J by 2 bases, with 4 bases left in between. Germline CDR1 is ENHRY and CDR2 is SYGVKD. CDR3 region: CAIRNTNEKLFF. For the CDR3, the DNA is TGTGCCATCAGAAACACTAATGAAAAACTGTTTTTT.

The rearrangement uses TRBV9 and TRBJ2-3; D unresolved. CDR3 length: 12 residues. Germline lookup yields CDR1 SGDLS and CDR2 YYNGEE. The V end lost 4 bases, the J end lost 4 bases, and 7 bases lay between the germline ends. Here the CDR3 DNA reads TGTGCCAGCAGCATAGAGGCAGATACGCAGTATTTT. Residues: CASSIEADTQYF.

V and J are TRBV19 and TRBJ1-1; D not certain. The germline V gene encodes CDR1 LNHDA and CDR2 SQIVND (reference sequence). CDR3 length: 12 residues. The germline V and J ends were trimmed by 5 bases and 5 bases, with 9 bases remaining between them. CDR3 amino acids: CASSPGWTEAFF. The CDR3 nucleotides are TGTGCCAGTAGTCCTGGGTGGACTGAAGCTTTCTTT. Supplemented by reference TRBV19 and TRBJ1-1, the full variable domain reads DGGITQSPKYLFRKEGQNVTLSCEQNLNHDAMYWYRQDPGQGLRLIYYSQIVNDFQKGDIAEGYSVSREKKESFPLTVTSAQKNPTAFYLCASSPGWTEAFFGQGTRLTVV.

The sample holds a few counts of this clonotype. The chain recombines TRBV10-3 with TRBJ1-5; D gene ambiguous. There are 15 residues in the CDR3. The V end lost 2 bases, the J end lost 0 bases, and 8 bases lay between the germline ends. CDR1 and CDR2 from the germline V gene are ENHRY and SYGVKD. This CDR3 is CAISEGLYSNQPQHF. CDR3 nucleotides: TGTGCCATCAGTGAGGGGCTCTATAGCAATCAGCCCCAGCATTTT.

This chain uses TRBV6-5 with TRBJ2-6; D perhaps matches TRBD2 (7 bases). The CDR3 consists of 19 residues. Trimming took 2 bases from V and 4 from J, leaving 21 bases between them. The germline CDR1 and CDR2 sequences are MNHEY and SVGAGI. CDR3 loop: CASSYRGGRETSGANVLTF. CDR3 bases: TGTGCCAGCAGTTACAGGGGGGGGCGAGAGACCTCCGGGGCCAACGTCCTGACTTTC.

This rearrangement joins TRBV12-5 to TRBJ2-5; no clear D gene. The ends were cut back, 8 bases at V and 5 bases at J, with 9 bases in the middle. This CDR3 contains 11 residues. CDR1 LGHNT and CDR2 FRNRAP come from the germline V gene. CDR3 residues: CASSPHETQYF. CDR3 DNA: TGTGCTAGTTCACCACACGAGACCCAGTACTTC. Looking up the rest from reference TRBV12-5 and TRBJ2-5 gives the full variable domain: DARVTQTPRHKVTEMGQEVTMRCQPILGHNTVFWYRQTMMQGLELLAYFRNRAPLDDSGMPKDRFSAEMPDATLATLKIQPSEPRDSAVYFCASSPHETQYFGPGTRLLVL.

This clonotype showed up just a few times. This chain links TRBV5-1 with TRBJ2-3, with D perhaps given as TRBD1 or TRBD2 (5 bases each). V was cut by 0 bases and J by 2 bases, with 13 bases left in between. Germline V lookup: CDR1 SGHRS, CDR2 YFSETQ. CDR3 length equals 16 residues. The CDR3: CASSLVAGAVTDTQYF. The DNA of the CDR3 is TGCGCCAGCAGCTTGGTCGCCGGGGCGGTCACAGATACGCAGTATTTT.

The chain combines TRBV19 with TRBJ2-7, with 12 positions matching TRBD2. In germline, CDR1 is LNHDA, CDR2 SQIVND (reference sequence). V lost 4 bases and J lost 4; bases outside the gene matches: 8. CDR3 size: 16 residues. As DNA, the CDR3 is TGTGCCAGTAGTAACCCGACTAGCGGGAGCCGGTACGAGCAGTACTTC. It yields the protein CASSNPTSGSRYEQYF.